This is a list of T cell receptor beta chains from one sample in a study of T cell changes during pregnancy in multiple sclerosis. Using immunoSEQ multiplex PCR, the repertoire was profiled, and TCRdb retains in-frame clones only, with some absent. The sample has about 68,000 clones, roughly nine tenths seen once. The sequences come from peripheral blood, collected in the third trimester of pregnancy. Receptor source: a female donor with multiple sclerosis, enrolled in a pregnancy study. Each CDR3 is given with its conserved first and last residue.

>TRBV27|TRBJ2-6
CASSLSGYTSGANVLTF
>TRBV19|TRBJ2-3
CASSIGNSGSTDTQYF
>TRBV11-2|TRBJ1-2
CASSTRSGYTF
>TRBV19|TRBJ1-2
CASSISVGAHGYTF
>TRBV12-5|TRBJ2-1
CASGLTGNEQFF
>TRBV5-5|TRBJ1-5
CASSYNIQGYNQPQHF
>TRBV2|TRBJ1-1
CASSVQGNTEAFF
>TRBV7-6|TRBJ2-1
CASSLSAPGPTRGHYNEQFF
>TRBV11-2|TRBJ2-2
CASSLSGANTGELFF
>TRBV12-5|TRBJ1-2
CASGLGEDRLGYTF
>TRBV9|TRBJ1-2
CASSVGTGRGYGYTF
>TRBV5-1|TRBJ2-1
CASSIPGTGGGEQFF
>TRBV5-4|TRBJ1-3
CASSYGTGFGNTIYF
>TRBV10-2|TRBJ2-1
CASSGRLAGHEQFF
>TRBV21-1|TRBJ2-3
CASSTRTSGRGTDTQYF
>TRBV18|TRBJ2-7
CASSPYSGSGSYEQYF
>TRBV2|TRBJ1-3
CASSSGTEGNTIYF
>TRBV27|TRBJ1-6
CASSLTGRASPLHF
>TRBV6-1|TRBJ2-7
CASSAGQGGNEQYF
>TRBV19|TRBJ2-3
CASKRELGEDTDTQYF
>TRBV30|TRBJ1-1
CAWSHPPLRLSTEAFF
>TRBV6-5|TRBJ2-3
CASSYFQTTDTQYF
>TRBV4-1|TRBJ1-1
CASSQEKRRSLDTEAFF
>TRBV2|TRBJ2-5
CASNMGLAPRETQYF
>TRBV19|TRBJ2-3
CASKKRGVTDTQYF
>TRBV7-9|TRBJ2-2
CASILTSANTGELFF
>TRBV13|TRBJ2-2
CASSPGLAGAHTGELFF
>TRBV19|TRBJ1-2
CASSSVRDRGGEGYTF
>TRBV7-2|TRBJ1-2
CASSRPQQGYFHYGYTF
>TRBV6-4|TRBJ1-1
CASADRAVRNTEAFF
>TRBV4-2|TRBJ1-6
CASSQEYSQSRYNSPLHF
>TRBV27|TRBJ1-1
CASSLQGGISEAFF
>TRBV18|TRBJ1-1
CASSTAGQLSFLYTEAFF
>TRBV5-1|TRBJ2-7
CASSLGQGVDEQYF
>TRBV5-1|TRBJ2-7
CASSLAGTDTYEQYF